This TCR beta chain was recorded in a study of blood T cell repertoires in COVID-19. For the study at large: Researchers got acute and convalescent COVID-19 samples from the United States, Italy and Spain. PBMCs, B-cell-depleted T cells, or T cells provided the cDNA or gDNA that made up the material.

Under the authors' procedure: How many nucleated cells were present was estimated from reference gene primer amplification. TCRdb keeps only in-frame clones here, not all; method: immunoSEQ multiplex PCR. V, J and clone size derive from that table, while D and trimming were established from the DNA sequence. The sample yields around 110,000 clones, 90% seen once. Sequencing was performed on peripheral blood. This TCR was sampled from a human donor with active COVID-19. The donor label of this sample is uncertain.

As DNA, the CDR3 is TGTGCCAGCAGCTTAGAAGCAGGGACTTTGGATCAGCCCCAGCATTTT. Protein product: CASSLEAGTLDQPQHF. The chain links TRBV7-8 to TRBJ1-5, with D perhaps TRBD1 (5 bases). Trimming took off 1 base at V and 5 bases at J, with 15 bases between the two ends. This CDR3 region has 16 residues. Germline CDR1 SGHVS, CDR2 FQNEAQ.